This T cell receptor (beta chain) was recovered during a study of brain T cells in children with intractable seizures. Time point described: blood from clinic visit 5 months post-surgery; TSC patient then seizure free. Only cases whose brain tissue showed the highest T cell transcript signatures were sequenced. The CDR3 is 13 residues long. Germline CDR1 is SEHNR and CDR2 is FQNEAQ (reference sequence). Trimming removed 5 bases at V and 6 bases at J, with 13 bases between. Data came from immunoSEQ multiplex PCR; TCRdb stores just in-frame clones and leaves some out. This sample yields about 320,000 clones, of which about 93% are seen a single time; 5.7% belongs to the top ten.

The chain links TRBV7-9 to TRBJ1-1; perhaps TRBD1 as D (5 bases). The sequences come from peripheral blood, collected around 5 months after surgery. This TCR was sampled from a boy younger than two with tuberous sclerosis and intractable seizures. The CDR3 DNA reads as TGTGCCAGCAGCCGGGGCGGGGGTTCTGAAGCTTTCTTT. Translation: CASSRGGGSEAFF.